The clone carrying this TCR beta chain was observed at least ten times. The CDR3 totals 15 residues. V lost 0 bases to trimming and J lost 8 bases, with 19 bases between them. The germline V gene has CDR1 DFQATT and CDR2 SNEGSKA (reference sequence). These data originate in a study of T cells after yellow fever vaccination. A single record per CDR3 protein comes from TCRdb applying MiXCR to the 5' RACE reads. Of a few hundred thousand distinct CDR3 sequences listed, around 4.3% are singletons. Sample: PBMCs, taken 15 days after the yellow fever booster vaccination. The sequence came from a man aged 18-30 years who received the YFV17D yellow fever vaccine. J is TRBJ1-2 and V is TRBV20-1; weak D call: TRBD1 (5 bases). The CDR3 DNA follows: TGCAGTGCTAGAGATGTTTTAGGGGCTGTAGGAGGCTACACCTTC. This gives the protein CSARDVLGAVGGYTF.